This T cell receptor beta chain was captured by sequencing in a study of response to subunit inactivated influenza vaccine. Points from the study as a whole: Authors suggested each seasonal influenza vaccination recruits few new T cells.

MiXCR, applied by TCRdb to the RT-PCR reads, yields one record per CDR3 protein. The repertoire holds approximately 300,000 distinct CDR3 sequences, with roughly 22% as singletons. This clonotype was counted between two and nine times. Antigen: not known. The source is a man between 50 and 69 years old who received an inactivated influenza vaccine. The input for sequencing was PBMCs from blood, taken 21 months after vaccination.

CDR3 coding DNA: TGTGCCAGTAGTCCCGGGGGGACAGGGGGGACCGATACGCAGTATTTT. This translates into CASSPGGTGGTDTQYF. The chain is built from TRBV19 and TRBJ2-3, with TRBD1 identical over 11 bases. The CDR3 is made up of 16 amino acids. Losses at the gene ends were 5 bases for V and 6 bases for J; bases not matched to a gene: 10. The germline V gene encodes CDR1 LNHDA and CDR2 SQIVND (reference sequence).